This entry is about one T cell receptor (beta chain). The sample's treatment: 15 to 20 received Ad26.COV2.S at low or high dose, single or two shots; roughly five received placebo; per-sample allocation not given. Day 63 after the first injection of vaccine or placebo was the sampling time. This entry belongs to a study of Ad26.COV2.S vaccination and SARS-CoV-2 variants. Between the trimmed V and J ends, which lost 7 bases and 5 bases, there was a span of 14 bases. CDR1 is MDHEN, CDR2 SYDVKM, per germline. This CDR3 has 14 residues. Some clones are missing from TCRdb's copy, which holds only in-frame ones; the method was immunoSEQ multiplex PCR. Of some 480,000 clones in the sample, roughly nine tenths are singletons; the top ten hold about 13%.

This material consisted of peripheral blood, taken in a trial of Ad26.COV2.S vaccine versus placebo. The receptor's source is a person between 18 and 59 years old who received the Ad26.COV2.S COVID-19 vaccine or a placebo. The gene calls are TRBV28 and TRBJ1-4, with D uncertain. The CDR3 nucleotides read TGTGCCAGCATGGGAAGGCGGAAGAATGAAAAACTGTTTTTT. Its protein product is CASMGRRKNEKLFF.